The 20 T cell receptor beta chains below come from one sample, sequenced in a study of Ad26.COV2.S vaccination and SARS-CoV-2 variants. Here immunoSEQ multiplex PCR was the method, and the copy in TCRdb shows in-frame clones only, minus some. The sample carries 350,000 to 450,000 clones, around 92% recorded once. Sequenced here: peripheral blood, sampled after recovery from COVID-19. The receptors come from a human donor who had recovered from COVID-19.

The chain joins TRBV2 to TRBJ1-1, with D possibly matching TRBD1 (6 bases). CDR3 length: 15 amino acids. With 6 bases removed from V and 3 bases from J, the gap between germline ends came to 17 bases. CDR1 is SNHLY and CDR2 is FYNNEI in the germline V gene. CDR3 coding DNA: TGTGCCAGCAGCCCCAGGGGAGGGGAATACACTGAAGCTTTCTTT. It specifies CASSPRGGEYTEAFF.

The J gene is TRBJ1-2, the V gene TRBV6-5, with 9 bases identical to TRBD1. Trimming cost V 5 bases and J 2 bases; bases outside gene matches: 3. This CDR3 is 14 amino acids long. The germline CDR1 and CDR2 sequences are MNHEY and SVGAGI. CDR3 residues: CASSQQGANYGYTF. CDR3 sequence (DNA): TGTGCCAGCAGTCAACAGGGGGCAAACTATGGCTACACCTTC.

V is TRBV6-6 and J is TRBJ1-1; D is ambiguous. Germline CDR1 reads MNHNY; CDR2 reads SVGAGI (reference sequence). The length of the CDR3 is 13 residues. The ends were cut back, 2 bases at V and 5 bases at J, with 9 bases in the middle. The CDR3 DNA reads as TGTGCCAGCAGTTACCCGGGTTTGACTGAAGCTTTCTTT. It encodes CASSYPGLTEAFF.

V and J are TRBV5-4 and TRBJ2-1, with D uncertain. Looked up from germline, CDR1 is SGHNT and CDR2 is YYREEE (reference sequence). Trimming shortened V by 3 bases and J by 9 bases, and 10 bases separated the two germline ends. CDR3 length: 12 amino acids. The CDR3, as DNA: TGTGCCAGCAGCTCCCGCTCGGGTGAGCAGTTCTTC. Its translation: CASSSRSGEQFF. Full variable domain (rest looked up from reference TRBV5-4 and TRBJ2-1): ETGVTQSPTHLIKTRGQQVTLRCSSQSGHNTVSWYQQALGQGPQFIFQYYREEENGRGNFPPRFSGLQFPNYSSELNVNALELDDSALYLCASSSRSGEQFFGPGTRLTVL.

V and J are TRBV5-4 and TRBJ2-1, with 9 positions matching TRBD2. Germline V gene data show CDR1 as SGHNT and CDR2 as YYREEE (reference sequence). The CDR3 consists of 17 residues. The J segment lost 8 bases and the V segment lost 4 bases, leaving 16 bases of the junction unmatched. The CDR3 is CASSPRSGTSSWHEQFF. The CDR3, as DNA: TGTGCCAGCAGCCCTAGGTCCGGGACTAGCAGTTGGCATGAGCAGTTCTTC.

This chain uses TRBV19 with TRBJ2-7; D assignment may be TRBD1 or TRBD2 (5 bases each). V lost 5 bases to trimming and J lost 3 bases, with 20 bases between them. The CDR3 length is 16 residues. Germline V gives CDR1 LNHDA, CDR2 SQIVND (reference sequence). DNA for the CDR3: TGTGCCAGTAGTCCCGAGGGGTCCGGGTTCCTCTACGAGCAGTACTTC. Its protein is CASSPEGSGFLYEQYF.

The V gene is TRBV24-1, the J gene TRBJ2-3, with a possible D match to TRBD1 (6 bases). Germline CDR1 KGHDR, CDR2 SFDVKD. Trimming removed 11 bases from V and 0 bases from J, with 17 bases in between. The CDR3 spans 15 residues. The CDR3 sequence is CASRRYRESTDTQYF. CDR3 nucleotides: TGTGCCAGTCGCCGTTACAGGGAGAGCACAGATACGCAGTATTTT.

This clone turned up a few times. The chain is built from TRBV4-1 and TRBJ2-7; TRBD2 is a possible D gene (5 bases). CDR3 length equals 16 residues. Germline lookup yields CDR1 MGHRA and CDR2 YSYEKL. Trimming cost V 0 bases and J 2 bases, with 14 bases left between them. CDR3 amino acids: CASSQDSDYPAYEQYF. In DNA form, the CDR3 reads TGCGCCAGCAGCCAAGATTCAGACTACCCAGCCTACGAGCAGTACTTC.

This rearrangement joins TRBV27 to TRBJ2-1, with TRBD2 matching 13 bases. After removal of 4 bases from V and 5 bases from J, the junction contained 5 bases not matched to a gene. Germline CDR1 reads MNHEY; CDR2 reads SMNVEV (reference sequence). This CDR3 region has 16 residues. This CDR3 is CASSSRLAGGDNEQFF. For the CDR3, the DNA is TGTGCCAGCAGTTCCCGACTAGCGGGGGGCGACAATGAGCAGTTCTTC.

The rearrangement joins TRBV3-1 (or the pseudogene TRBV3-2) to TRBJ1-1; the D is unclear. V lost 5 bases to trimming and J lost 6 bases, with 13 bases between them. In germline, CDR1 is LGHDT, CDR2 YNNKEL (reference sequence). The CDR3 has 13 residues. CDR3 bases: TGTGCCAGCAGCAACCGTGTAAACGCTGAAGCTTTCTTT. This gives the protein CASSNRVNAEAFF.

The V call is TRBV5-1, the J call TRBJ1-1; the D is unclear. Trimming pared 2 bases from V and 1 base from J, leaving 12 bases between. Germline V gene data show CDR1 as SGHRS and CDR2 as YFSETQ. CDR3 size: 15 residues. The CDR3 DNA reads TGCGCCAGCAGCTTACGTTGGGCGCAGAACACTGAAGCTTTCTTT. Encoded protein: CASSLRWAQNTEAFF.

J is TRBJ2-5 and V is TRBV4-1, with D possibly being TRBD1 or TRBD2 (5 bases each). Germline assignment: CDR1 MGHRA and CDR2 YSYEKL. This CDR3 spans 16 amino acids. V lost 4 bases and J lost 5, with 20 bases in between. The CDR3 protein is CASSLRGANLGETQYF. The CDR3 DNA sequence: TGCGCCAGCAGCCTGCGAGGGGCGAATTTGGGGGAGACCCAGTACTTC.

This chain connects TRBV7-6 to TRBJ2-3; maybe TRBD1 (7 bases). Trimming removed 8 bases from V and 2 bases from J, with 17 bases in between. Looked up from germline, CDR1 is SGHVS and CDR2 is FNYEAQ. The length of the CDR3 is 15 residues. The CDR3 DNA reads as TGTGCCAGCGCCCTAGTCAGGGGGGACACAGATACGCAGTATTTT. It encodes CASALVRGDTDTQYF.

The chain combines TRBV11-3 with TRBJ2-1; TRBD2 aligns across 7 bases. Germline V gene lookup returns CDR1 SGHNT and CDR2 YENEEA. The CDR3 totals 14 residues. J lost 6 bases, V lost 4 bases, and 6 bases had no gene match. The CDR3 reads CASSYGKRGNEQFF. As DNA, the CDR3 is TGTGCCAGCAGCTACGGCAAGCGGGGCAATGAGCAGTTCTTC.

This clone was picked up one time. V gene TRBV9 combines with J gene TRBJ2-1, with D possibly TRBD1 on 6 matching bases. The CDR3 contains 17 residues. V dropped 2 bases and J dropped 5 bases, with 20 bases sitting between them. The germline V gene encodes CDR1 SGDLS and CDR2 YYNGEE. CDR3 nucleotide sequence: TGTGCCAGCAGCGTGGGTGGGGGCCGGACGGGAAACAATGAGCAGTTCTTC. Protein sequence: CASSVGGGRTGNNEQFF.

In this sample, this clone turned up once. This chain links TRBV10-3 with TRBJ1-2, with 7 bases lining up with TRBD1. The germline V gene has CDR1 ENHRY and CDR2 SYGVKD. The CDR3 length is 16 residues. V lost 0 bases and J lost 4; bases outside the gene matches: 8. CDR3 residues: CAISESAGGSSYGYTF. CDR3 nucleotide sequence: TGTGCCATCAGTGAGTCCGCAGGGGGATCTAGCTATGGCTACACCTTC.

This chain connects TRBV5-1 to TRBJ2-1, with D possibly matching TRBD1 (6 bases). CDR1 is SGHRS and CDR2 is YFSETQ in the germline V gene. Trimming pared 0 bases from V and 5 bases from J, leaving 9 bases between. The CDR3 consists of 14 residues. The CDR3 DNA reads TGCGCCAGCAGCTTGGGACAGGTGCACAATGAGCAGTTCTTC. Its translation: CASSLGQVHNEQFF.

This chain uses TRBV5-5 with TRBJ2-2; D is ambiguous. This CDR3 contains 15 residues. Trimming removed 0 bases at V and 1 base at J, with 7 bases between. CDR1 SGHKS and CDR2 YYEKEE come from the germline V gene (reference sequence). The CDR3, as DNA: TGTGCCAGCAGCTTGGGGCAGCAGAACACCGGGGAGCTGTTTTTT. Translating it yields CASSLGQQNTGELFF.

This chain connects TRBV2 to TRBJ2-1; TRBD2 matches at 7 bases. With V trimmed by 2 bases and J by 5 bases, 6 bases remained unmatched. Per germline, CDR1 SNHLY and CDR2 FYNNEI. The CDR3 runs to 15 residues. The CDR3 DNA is TGTGCCAGCAGTGAAATCCCGACTAGCCACAATGAGCAGTTCTTC. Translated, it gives CASSEIPTSHNEQFF.

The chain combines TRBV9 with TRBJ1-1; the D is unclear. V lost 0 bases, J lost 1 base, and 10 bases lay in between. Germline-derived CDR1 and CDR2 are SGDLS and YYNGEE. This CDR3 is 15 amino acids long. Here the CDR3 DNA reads TGTGCCAGCAGCGTAGGCGTAGTGGGGAACACTGAAGCTTTCTTT. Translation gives CASSVGVVGNTEAFF.